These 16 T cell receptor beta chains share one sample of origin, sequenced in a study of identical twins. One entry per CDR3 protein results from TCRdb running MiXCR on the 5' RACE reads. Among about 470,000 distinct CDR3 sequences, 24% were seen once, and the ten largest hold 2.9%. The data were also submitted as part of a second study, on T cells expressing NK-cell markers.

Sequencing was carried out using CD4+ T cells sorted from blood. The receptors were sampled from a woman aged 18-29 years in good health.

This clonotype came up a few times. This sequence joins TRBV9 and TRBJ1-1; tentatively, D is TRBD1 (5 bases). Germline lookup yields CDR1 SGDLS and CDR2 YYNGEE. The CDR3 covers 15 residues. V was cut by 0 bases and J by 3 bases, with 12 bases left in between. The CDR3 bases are TGTGCCAGCAGCGTAGGTTCAACAGGAGACACTGAAGCTTTCTTT. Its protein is CASSVGSTGDTEAFF. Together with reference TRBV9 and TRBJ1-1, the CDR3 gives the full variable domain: DSGVTQTPKHLITATGQRVTLRCSPRSGDLSVYWYQQSLDQGLQFLIQYYNGEERAKGNILERFSAQQFPDLHSELNLSSLELGDSALYFCASSVGSTGDTEAFFGQGTRLTVV.

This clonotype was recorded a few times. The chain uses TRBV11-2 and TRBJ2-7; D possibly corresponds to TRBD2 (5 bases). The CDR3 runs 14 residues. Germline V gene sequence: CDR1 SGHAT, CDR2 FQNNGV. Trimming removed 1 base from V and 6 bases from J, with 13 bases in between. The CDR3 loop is CASSLGGAAGEQYF. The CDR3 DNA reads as TGTGCCAGCAGCTTAGGGGGAGCTGCGGGCGAGCAGTACTTC.

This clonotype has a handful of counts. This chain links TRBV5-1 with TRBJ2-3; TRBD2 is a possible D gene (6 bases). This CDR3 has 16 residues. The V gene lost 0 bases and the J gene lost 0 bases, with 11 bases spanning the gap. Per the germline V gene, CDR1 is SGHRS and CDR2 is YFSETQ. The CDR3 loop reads CASSLVVAESTDTQYF. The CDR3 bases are TGCGCCAGCAGCTTGGTAGTAGCGGAAAGCACAGATACGCAGTATTTT.

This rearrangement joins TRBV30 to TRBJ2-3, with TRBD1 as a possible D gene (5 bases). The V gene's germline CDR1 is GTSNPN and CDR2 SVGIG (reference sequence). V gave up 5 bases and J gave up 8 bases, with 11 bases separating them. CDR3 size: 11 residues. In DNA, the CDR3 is TGTGCCTGGGCCAGGGAAGGTACGCAGTATTTT. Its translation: CAWAREGTQYF.

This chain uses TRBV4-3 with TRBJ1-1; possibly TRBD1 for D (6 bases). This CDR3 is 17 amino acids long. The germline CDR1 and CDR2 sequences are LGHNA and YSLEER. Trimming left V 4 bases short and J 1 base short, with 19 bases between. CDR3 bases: TGCGCCAGCAGCCGCAGGGGACTCTCTGGAGGGAACACTGAAGCTTTCTTT. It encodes CASSRRGLSGGNTEAFF.

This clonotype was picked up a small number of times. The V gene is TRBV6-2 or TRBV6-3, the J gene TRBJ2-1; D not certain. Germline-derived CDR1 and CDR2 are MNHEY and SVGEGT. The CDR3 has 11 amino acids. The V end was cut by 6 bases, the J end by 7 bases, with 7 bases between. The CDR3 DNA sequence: TGTGCCAGCAGCCAAGTTAATGAGCAGTTCTTC. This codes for CASSQVNEQFF.

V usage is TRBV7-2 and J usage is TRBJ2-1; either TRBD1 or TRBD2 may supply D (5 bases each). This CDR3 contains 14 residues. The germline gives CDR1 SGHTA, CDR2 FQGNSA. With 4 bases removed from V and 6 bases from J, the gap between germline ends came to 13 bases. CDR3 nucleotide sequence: TGTGCCAGCAGCTACCAACCCGGGACCAATGAGCAGTTCTTC. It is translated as CASSYQPGTNEQFF.

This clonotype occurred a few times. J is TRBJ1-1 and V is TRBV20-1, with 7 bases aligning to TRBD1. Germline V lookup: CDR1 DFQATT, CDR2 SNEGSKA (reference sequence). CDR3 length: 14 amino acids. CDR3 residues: CSATGGQSNTEAFF. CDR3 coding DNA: TGCAGCGCGACCGGGGGACAGTCGAACACTGAAGCTTTCTTT.

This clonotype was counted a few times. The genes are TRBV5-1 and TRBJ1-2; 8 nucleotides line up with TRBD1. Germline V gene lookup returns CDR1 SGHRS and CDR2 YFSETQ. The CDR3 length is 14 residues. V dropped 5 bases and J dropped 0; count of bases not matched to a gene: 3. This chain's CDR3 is CASRSGGPNYGYTF. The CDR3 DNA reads TGCGCCAGCAGGTCAGGGGGCCCTAACTATGGCTACACCTTC.

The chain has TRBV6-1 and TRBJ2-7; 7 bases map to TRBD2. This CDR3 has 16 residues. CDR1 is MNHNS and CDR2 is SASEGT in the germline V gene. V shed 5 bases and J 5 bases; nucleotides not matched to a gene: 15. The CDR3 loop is CASSPRREWGDNEQYF. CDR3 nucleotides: TGTGCCAGCAGTCCCAGGCGGGAGTGGGGGGATAACGAGCAGTACTTC.

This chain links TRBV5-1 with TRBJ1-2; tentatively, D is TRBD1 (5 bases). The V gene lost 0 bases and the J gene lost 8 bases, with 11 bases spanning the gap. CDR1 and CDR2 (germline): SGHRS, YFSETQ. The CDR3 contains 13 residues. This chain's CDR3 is CASSLGDRPGYTF. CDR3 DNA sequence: TGCGCCAGCAGCTTGGGGGACCGGCCCGGCTACACCTTC.

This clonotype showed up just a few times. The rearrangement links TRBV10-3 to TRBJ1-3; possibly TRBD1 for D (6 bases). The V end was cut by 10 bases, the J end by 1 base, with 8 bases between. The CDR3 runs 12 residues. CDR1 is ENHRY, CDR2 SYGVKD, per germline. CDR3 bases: TGTGCCACGCAGGGGTCTGGAAACACCATATATTTT. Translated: CATQGSGNTIYF.

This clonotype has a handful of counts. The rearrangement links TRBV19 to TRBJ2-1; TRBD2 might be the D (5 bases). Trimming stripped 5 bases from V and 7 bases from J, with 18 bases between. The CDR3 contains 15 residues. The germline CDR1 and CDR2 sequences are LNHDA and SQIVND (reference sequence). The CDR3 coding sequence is TGTGCCAGTAGTGCGGACTCGGGCCGAGGGAATGAGCAGTTCTTC. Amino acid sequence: CASSADSGRGNEQFF.

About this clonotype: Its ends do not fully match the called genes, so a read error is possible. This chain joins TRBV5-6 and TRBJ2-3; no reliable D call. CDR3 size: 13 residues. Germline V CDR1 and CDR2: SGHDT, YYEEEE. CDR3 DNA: TGTGCCAGCAGCCCGGACCTCACAGAGACGCAGTATTTT. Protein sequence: CASSPDLTETQYF. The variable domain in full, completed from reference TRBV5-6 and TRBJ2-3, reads DAGVTQSPTHLIKTRGQQVTLRCSPKSGHDTVSWYQQALGQGPQFIFQYYEEEERQRGNFPDRFSGHQFPNYSSELNVNALLLGDSALYLCASSPDLTETQYFGPGTRLTVL.

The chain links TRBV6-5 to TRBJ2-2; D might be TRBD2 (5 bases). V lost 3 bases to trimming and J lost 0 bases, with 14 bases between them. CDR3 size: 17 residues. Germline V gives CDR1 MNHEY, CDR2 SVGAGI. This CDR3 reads CASSYSIGKANTGELFF. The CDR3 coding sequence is TGTGCCAGCAGTTATTCGATCGGGAAAGCGAACACCGGGGAGCTGTTTTTT.

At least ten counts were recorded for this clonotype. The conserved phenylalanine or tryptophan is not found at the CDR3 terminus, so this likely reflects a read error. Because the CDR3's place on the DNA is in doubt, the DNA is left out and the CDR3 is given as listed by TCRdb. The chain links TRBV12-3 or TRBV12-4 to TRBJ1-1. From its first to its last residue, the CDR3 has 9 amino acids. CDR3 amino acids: CASSLCARC.